Each of the 8 T cell receptor beta chains below was sequenced from the same sample in a study of T cell responses to AZD1222 COVID-19 vaccine. Sequenced by immunoSEQ multiplex PCR; TCRdb stores in-frame clones only, minus some. The sample shows approximately 110,000 clones, 90% to 95% of them seen only once. The sequenced sample was peripheral blood, obtained on day 0 of AZD1222 vaccination. The receptors were sampled from an adult in good health.

The chain employs TRBV2 and TRBJ1-5; TRBD1 matches at 8 bases. The germline CDR1 and CDR2 sequences are SNHLY and FYNNEI. This CDR3 has 14 residues. V shed 4 bases and J 7 bases; nucleotides not matched to a gene: 6. CDR3 bases: TGTGCCAGCAGTGCAGGGGGCTTTAGACAGCCCCAGCATTTT. Residues: CASSAGGFRQPQHF.

The chain combines TRBV10-1 with TRBJ2-2, with 7 bases matching TRBD1. Per germline, CDR1 WNHNN and CDR2 SYGVQD (reference sequence). This CDR3 is built from 14 residues. Trimming at V came to 8 bases and at J to 6 bases, leaving 9 bases not matched to a gene. For the CDR3, the DNA is TGCGCCAGCGGACAGGCCCAGGAGGCCGGGGAGCTGTTTTTT. It codes for CASGQAQEAGELFF.

The rearrangement uses TRBV2 and TRBJ1-2, with 7 bases lining up with TRBD1. Per the germline V gene, CDR1 is SNHLY and CDR2 is FYNNEI. The CDR3 covers 13 residues. The ends lost 6 bases at V and 7 bases at J; junction bases unmatched: 8. The CDR3 DNA reads as TGTGCCAGCAGCCCAGACAGGGTCGCTGGCTACACCTTC. It codes for CASSPDRVAGYTF.

J is TRBJ2-7 and V is TRBV2; D is undetermined. Germline V CDR1 and CDR2: SNHLY, FYNNEI. V was shortened by 7 bases and J by 0 bases, with 7 bases between the two germline ends. The CDR3 has 12 amino acids. The CDR3 reads CASIRNSYEQYF. The DNA for the CDR3 is TGTGCCAGCATACGCAACTCCTACGAGCAGTACTTC.

The rearrangement joins TRBV11-3 to TRBJ2-3; D is perhaps TRBD2 (6 bases). This CDR3 region has 15 residues. The V gene lost 5 bases and the J gene lost 4 bases, with 16 bases spanning the gap. Germline values: CDR1 SGHNT, CDR2 YENEEA. CDR3 region: CASSRTNPNADTQYF. Here the CDR3 DNA reads TGTGCCAGCAGCCGGACTAACCCTAACGCAGATACGCAGTATTTT.

J is TRBJ1-5 and V is TRBV19; possible D gene TRBD1, 6 bases. With 5 bases removed from V and 6 bases from J, the gap between germline ends came to 14 bases. CDR3 length: 14 residues. The germline CDR1 and CDR2 sequences are LNHDA and SQIVND (reference sequence). CDR3 bases: TGTGCCAGTAGTGCTCAGGGGCGCGGTCAGCCCCAGCATTTT. Its translation is CASSAQGRGQPQHF. Variable domain in full (rest from reference TRBV19 and TRBJ1-5): DGGITQSPKYLFRKEGQNVTLSCEQNLNHDAMYWYRQDPGQGLRLIYYSQIVNDFQKGDIAEGYSVSREKKESFPLTVTSAQKNPTAFYLCASSAQGRGQPQHFGDGTRLSIL.

J is TRBJ1-4 and V is TRBV10-3; D remains unclear. This CDR3 contains 16 residues. V was cut by 6 bases and J by 1 base, with 15 bases left in between. CDR1 and CDR2 from the germline V gene are ENHRY and SYGVKD. CDR3 amino acids: CAISEGGPLTNEKLFF. Here the CDR3 DNA reads TGTGCCATCAGCGAGGGAGGGCCTCTAACTAATGAAAAACTGTTTTTT.

This clone turned up a few times. This chain joins TRBV25-1 and TRBJ1-5; D may be TRBD1 (6 bases). Germline assignment: CDR1 MGHDK and CDR2 SYGVNS. The CDR3 extends over 16 amino acids. The ends were cut back, 2 bases at V and 2 bases at J, with 13 bases in the middle. CDR3 DNA: TGTGCCAGCAGTGAAAGTGGGGGCTTGGGCAATCAGCCCCAGCATTTT. This sequence encodes CASSESGGLGNQPQHF.